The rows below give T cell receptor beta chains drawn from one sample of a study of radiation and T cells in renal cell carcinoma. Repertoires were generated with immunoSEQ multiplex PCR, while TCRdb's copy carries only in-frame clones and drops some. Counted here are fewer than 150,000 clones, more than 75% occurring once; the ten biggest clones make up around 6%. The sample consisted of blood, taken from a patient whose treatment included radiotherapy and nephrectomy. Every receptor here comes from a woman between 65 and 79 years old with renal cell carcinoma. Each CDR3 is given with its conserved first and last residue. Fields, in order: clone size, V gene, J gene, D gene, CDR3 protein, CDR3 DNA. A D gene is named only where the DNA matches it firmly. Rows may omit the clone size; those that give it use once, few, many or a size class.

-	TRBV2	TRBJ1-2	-	CATGTGRYGYTF	TGTGCTACAGGAACAGGGCGCTATGGCTACACCTTC
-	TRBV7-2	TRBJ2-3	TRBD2	CASSFRRGGTDTQYF	TGTGCCAGCAGCTTCCGGCGGGGGGGTACAGATACGCAGTATTTT
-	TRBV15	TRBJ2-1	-	CATSRDSGDNEQFF	TGTGCCACCAGCAGAGATTCGGGGGACAATGAGCAGTTCTTC
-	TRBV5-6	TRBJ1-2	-	CASSPGDRTNYGYTF	TGTGCCAGCAGCCCAGGGGACCGAACTAACTATGGCTACACCTTC
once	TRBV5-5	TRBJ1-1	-	CASSSPGRNTEAFF	TGTGCCAGCAGCTCCCCCGGACGGAACACTGAAGCTTTCTTT
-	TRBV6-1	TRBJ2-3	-	CASSDRLLRDTQYF	TGTGCCAGCAGTGACAGGCTCCTAAGAGATACGCAGTATTTT
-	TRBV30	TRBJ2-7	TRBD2	CAWSARGAGGRYEQYF	TGTGCCTGGAGTGCCCGGGGAGCGGGGGGGCGTTACGAGCAGTACTTC
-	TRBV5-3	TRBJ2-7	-	CASSLGQYEQYF	TGTGCCAGCAGCTTGGGGCAGTACGAGCAGTACTTC
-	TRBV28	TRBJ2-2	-	CASSPGLNTGELFF	TGTGCCAGCAGCCCAGGGTTAAACACCGGGGAGCTGTTTTTT
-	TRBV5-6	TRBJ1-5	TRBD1	CASSLGDRGGNQPQHF	TGTGCCAGCAGCCTGGGGGACAGGGGCGGCAATCAGCCCCAGCATTTT
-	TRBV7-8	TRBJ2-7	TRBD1	CASSLLSGQGAYEQYF	TGTGCCAGCAGCTTATTGTCGGGACAGGGGGCCTACGAGCAGTACTTC
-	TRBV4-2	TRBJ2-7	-	CASSLRAGEDEQYF	TGTGCCAGCAGCCTGAGAGCAGGGGAGGACGAGCAGTACTTC
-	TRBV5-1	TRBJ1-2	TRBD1	CASSFVTGGNYGYTF	TGCGCCAGCAGCTTCGTCACAGGGGGTAACTATGGCTACACCTTC
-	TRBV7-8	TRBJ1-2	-	CASSSTGQGYTF	TGTGCCAGCAGCTCGACTGGACAGGGCTACACCTTC
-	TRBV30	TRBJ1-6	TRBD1	CAWSNTGDSPLHF	TGTGCCTGGAGTAACACAGGGGACTCACCCCTCCACTTT
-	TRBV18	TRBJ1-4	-	CASSPSKDEKLFF	TGTGCCAGCTCACCGAGTAAAGACGAAAAACTGTTTTTT
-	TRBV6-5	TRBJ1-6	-	CASKDGFYNSPLHF	TGTGCCAGCAAGGACGGATTTTATAATTCACCCCTCCACTTT